These 31 T cell receptor beta chains share one sample of origin, sequenced in a study of beta chain features in type 1 diabetes. What was sequenced were expressed TCRB transcripts, since all of the isolated RNA had been reverse transcribed. The method was immunoSEQ multiplex PCR; TCRdb's version includes in-frame clones alone and lacks a portion of them. This sample yields roughly 170,000 clones, of which approximately 13% are seen a single time; 0.62% belongs to the top ten. Sequencing was done on a sample of central memory CD4+ T cells from blood. All receptors come from a woman between 18 and 29 years old in good health.

The chain uses TRBV2 and TRBJ1-2; a possible D gene is TRBD1 (5 bases). Germline-derived CDR1 and CDR2 are SNHLY and FYNNEI. The V end was cut by 2 bases, the J end by 0 bases, with 16 bases between. The CDR3 length is 17 residues. This chain's CDR3 is CASSEYRSRAANYGYTF. The CDR3 nucleotides read TGTGCCAGCAGTGAATATCGGTCCAGGGCCGCTAACTATGGCTACACCTTC.

A few counts support this clone. The rearrangement joins TRBV23-1 to TRBJ1-5, with D maybe TRBD1 (6 bases). TRBV23-1 belongs to the ORF category, with a function that is uncertain. This CDR3 is built from 16 residues. Trimming stripped 5 bases from V and 2 bases from J, with 16 bases between. In DNA, the CDR3 is TGCGCCAGCAGTTCGACAGGCGAGGAAGGCAATCAGCCCCAGCATTTT. This gives the protein CASSSTGEEGNQPQHF.

This clone has more than one count but fewer than ten. V usage is TRBV28 and J usage is TRBJ2-5; 8 bases match TRBD1. Germline V gene lookup returns CDR1 MDHEN and CDR2 SYDVKM. J was trimmed by 3 bases and V by 6 bases; bases with no gene match: 9. This CDR3 has 15 amino acids. The CDR3 DNA sequence: TGTGCCAGCAGGGACAGGGATAATGGGAAAGAGACCCAGTACTTC. It codes for CASRDRDNGKETQYF.

This clone was found a few times. The J gene is TRBJ2-7, the V gene TRBV27; 8 bases agree with TRBD2. This CDR3 is built from 15 residues. Per the germline V gene, CDR1 is MNHEY and CDR2 is SMNVEV (reference sequence). V trimming: 5 bases; J trimming: 4 bases; junction bases outside the gene matches: 10. The CDR3 nucleotides read TGTGCCAGCAGTACCGGCGGAGCGGGAGAGTACGAGCAGTACTTC. Translation gives CASSTGGAGEYEQYF.

This chain links TRBV9 with TRBJ2-7, with D perhaps TRBD2 (5 bases). The germline V and J ends were trimmed by 2 bases and 4 bases, with 16 bases remaining between them. This CDR3 spans 15 amino acids. Germline values: CDR1 SGDLS, CDR2 YYNGEE. The CDR3 reads CASSVGLPPPYEQYF. CDR3 nucleotides: TGTGCCAGCAGCGTCGGACTCCCTCCACCGTACGAGCAGTACTTC.

This clone came up a few times. This chain uses TRBV6-6 with TRBJ1-2; D is unresolved. CDR1 is MNHNY, CDR2 SVGAGI, per germline (reference sequence). V was pared by 7 bases and J by 2 bases, with 14 bases between. The CDR3 is 14 residues long. This CDR3 reads CASTGRLKNYGYTF. The CDR3 DNA follows: TGTGCCAGCACGGGTCGGCTCAAAAACTATGGCTACACCTTC.

This clone was seen repeatedly, ten times or more. The gene calls are TRBV7-9 and TRBJ1-5; unclear D gene. CDR3 length equals 12 residues. The germline CDR1 and CDR2 sequences are SEHNR and FQNEAQ (reference sequence). V was clipped by 1 base and J by 7 bases, with 5 bases between them. DNA for the CDR3: TGTGCCAGCAGCTTAGGGCAGCAGCCCCAGCATTTT. Residues: CASSLGQQPQHF.

This chain uses TRBV6-1 with TRBJ1-2; D is possibly TRBD1 (6 bases). CDR1 and CDR2 from the germline V gene are MNHNS and SASEGT. This CDR3 spans 15 amino acids. Trimming cost V 4 bases and J 4 bases, with 16 bases left between them. The DNA of the CDR3 is TGTGCCAGCAGTGTGGCAGGGGCGGCCAGCTATGGCTACACCTTC. It specifies CASSVAGAASYGYTF.

This clone was picked up one time. This sequence joins TRBV2 and TRBJ2-5; tentatively, D is TRBD1 (5 bases). Germline V gene sequence: CDR1 SNHLY, CDR2 FYNNEI. Trimming stripped 5 bases from V and 2 bases from J, with 9 bases between. The CDR3 spans 13 residues. The CDR3 bases are TGTGCCAGCAGTAAGGGGCCACAAGAGACCCAGTACTTC. Its protein is CASSKGPQETQYF.

This clone has just a few counts. V usage is TRBV20-1 and J usage is TRBJ1-1; D not certain. Germline loops: CDR1 DFQATT, CDR2 SNEGSKA (reference sequence). V was trimmed by 3 bases and J by 14 bases, leaving 13 bases between them. The CDR3 is 10 amino acids. CDR3 coding DNA: TGCAGTGCTAGTACGGAGGTTTCGTTCTTT. Its protein product is CSASTEVSFF.

This clone was seen a handful of times. Other DNA sequences of this sample code for an identical CDR3. This chain connects TRBV14 to TRBJ1-4; 7 bases fit TRBD1. After removal of 1 base from V and 8 bases from J, the junction contained 4 bases not matched to a gene. In germline, CDR1 is SGHDN, CDR2 FVKESK. CDR3 length equals 14 residues. The CDR3 DNA reads TGTGCCAGCAGCCAAGGACAGGGCCGGGAAAAACTGTTTTTT. It encodes CASSQGQGREKLFF.

There are a few counts of this clone. V usage is TRBV5-1 and J usage is TRBJ2-2; 8 bases align to TRBD2. Germline assignment: CDR1 SGHRS and CDR2 YFSETQ. V dropped 4 bases and J dropped 7; count of bases not matched to a gene: 12. The CDR3 consists of 16 residues. Here the CDR3 DNA reads TGCGCCAGCAGCCCCCTCCTGACTAGCGAAATCGGGGAGCTGTTTTTT. It specifies CASSPLLTSEIGELFF.

This chain joins TRBV5-1 and TRBJ1-4; D unclear. V dropped 1 base and J dropped 7 bases, with 8 bases sitting between them. The germline V gene has CDR1 SGHRS and CDR2 YFSETQ. The length of the CDR3 is 13 residues. The CDR3 is CASSLYPGEKLFF. In DNA, the CDR3 is TGCGCCAGCAGCTTGTACCCGGGTGAAAAACTGTTTTTT. The full variable domain, rest sourced from reference TRBV5-1 and TRBJ1-4, is KAGVTQTPRYLIKTRGQQVTLSCSPISGHRSVSWYQQTPGQGLQFLFEYFSETQRNKGNFPGRFSGRQFSNSRSEMNVSTLELGDSALYLCASSLYPGEKLFFGSGTQLSVL.

The chain combines TRBV4-2 with TRBJ2-3; maybe TRBD1 (6 bases). Germline V CDR1 and CDR2: LGHNA, YNFKEQ. V lost 1 base and J 2 bases, leaving 7 bases between the germline ends. The CDR3 length is 14 residues. This CDR3 reads CASSQGTATDTQYF. CDR3 DNA sequence: TGTGCCAGCAGCCAAGGGACAGCCACAGATACGCAGTATTTT.

The chain combines TRBV4-3 with TRBJ2-1, with 14 bases lining up with TRBD2. The J segment lost 9 bases and the V segment lost 2 bases, leaving 9 bases of the junction unmatched. This CDR3 comprises 17 residues. Looked up from germline, CDR1 is LGHNA and CDR2 is YSLEER. CDR3 amino acids: CASSQPGLAGGNSEQFF. The CDR3 nucleotides are TGCGCCAGCAGCCAACCCGGACTAGCGGGAGGAAATAGTGAGCAGTTCTTC.

The chain has TRBV7-9 and TRBJ2-1, with TRBD1 matching over 9 bases. Germline V gene sequence: CDR1 SEHNR, CDR2 FQNEAQ (reference sequence). This CDR3 is 13 amino acids long. Trimming at V came to 6 bases and at J to 13 bases, leaving 10 bases not matched to a gene. CDR3 amino acids: CASSLDRGARQFF. CDR3 nucleotides: TGTGCCAGCAGTTTGGACAGGGGTGCCCGTCAGTTCTTC.

This clone was seen a handful of times. The V gene is TRBV6-6, the J gene TRBJ2-1; D is unclear. Trimming removed 0 bases at V and 3 bases at J, with 9 bases between. The germline gives CDR1 MNHNY, CDR2 SVGAGI (reference sequence). The CDR3 totals 15 residues. CDR3 in DNA: TGTGCCAGCAGTTACTCGCCTAGAGGCTACAATGAGCAGTTCTTC. Its protein product is CASSYSPRGYNEQFF.

This clone has more than one count but fewer than ten. The chain carries TRBV7-2 and TRBJ1-5; no firm D call. The V end was cut by 6 bases, the J end by 2 bases, with 11 bases between. Germline V gene data show CDR1 as SGHTA and CDR2 as FQGNSA. There are 14 residues in the CDR3. CDR3 in amino acids: CASSQDSGNQPQHF. Written as DNA, the CDR3 is TGTGCCAGCAGTCAGGACTCCGGCAATCAGCCCCAGCATTTT.

V is TRBV11-2 and J is TRBJ2-4, with D uncertain. Trimming pared 5 bases from V and 14 bases from J, leaving 13 bases between. The length of the CDR3 is 11 residues. The V gene's germline CDR1 is SGHAT and CDR2 FQNNGV. The DNA of the CDR3 is TGTGCCAGCAGCCTTCAGGCCGACAAGTACTTC. Translation gives CASSLQADKYF.

The rearrangement links TRBV25-1 to TRBJ1-4; unclear D gene. Deletions cut 4 bases from V and 10 bases from J, with 10 bases between. CDR1 is MGHDK and CDR2 is SYGVNS in the germline V gene. This CDR3 is built from 12 residues. The CDR3 DNA reads TGTGCCAGCAGTGTAGGTAGCGGAAAACTGTTTTTT. Encoded protein: CASSVGSGKLFF.

This clone was observed a few times. The genes are TRBV29-1 and TRBJ2-1, with 11 bases lining up with TRBD2. Germline V CDR1 and CDR2: SQVTM, ANQGSEA. With V trimmed by 3 bases and J by 7 bases, 8 bases remained unmatched. The CDR3 runs 15 residues. The CDR3 DNA is TGCAGCGTTGATTTGACTAGCGGGAAAGGAAATGAGCAGTTCTTC. Translating it yields CSVDLTSGKGNEQFF.

The chain uses TRBV30 and TRBJ1-5; D is ambiguous. The CDR3 covers 13 residues. Trimming stripped 5 bases from V and 4 bases from J, with 12 bases between. Germline CDR1 reads GTSNPN; CDR2 reads SVGIG (reference sequence). The CDR3 DNA sequence: TGTGCCTGGGAGTCTCGGGGTAATCAGCCCCAGCATTTT. It encodes CAWESRGNQPQHF.

This clone was seen more than once but under ten times. The J gene is TRBJ1-3, the V gene TRBV30; D remains unclear. V was pared by 2 bases and J by 0 bases, with 8 bases between. The CDR3 runs 14 residues. CDR1 and CDR2 from the germline V gene are GTSNPN and SVGIG (reference sequence). The CDR3 is CAWSTTSSGNTIYF. Here the CDR3 DNA reads TGTGCCTGGAGTACTACGAGCTCTGGAAACACCATATATTTT.

In this sample, this clone turned up a few times. The chain carries TRBV28 and TRBJ1-2, with no clear D. V was shortened by 4 bases and J by 1 base, with 13 bases between the two germline ends. CDR1 and CDR2 from the germline V gene are MDHEN and SYDVKM. The CDR3 has 15 residues. CDR3 nucleotides: TGTGCCAGCAGTTCAGAGCAGGAACTTAACTATGGCTACACCTTC. This sequence encodes CASSSEQELNYGYTF.

The V call is TRBV7-9, the J call TRBJ2-2; 7 bases line up with TRBD2. This CDR3 spans 15 amino acids. Germline CDR1 reads SEHNR; CDR2 reads FQNEAQ (reference sequence). V was clipped by 0 bases and J by 3 bases; unmatched bases: 1. The CDR3 is CASSLAGRHTGELFF. For the CDR3, the DNA is TGTGCCAGCAGCTTAGCCGGGAGGCACACCGGGGAGCTGTTTTTT.

V and J are TRBV10-2 and TRBJ2-7, with D uncertain. V was cut by 0 bases and J by 12 bases, with 9 bases left in between. In germline, CDR1 is WSHSY, CDR2 SAAADI. There are 11 residues in the CDR3. The chain's CDR3 is CASSESSLLYF. In nucleotides, the CDR3 is TGCGCCAGCAGTGAGTCTTCACTTCTGTACTTC.

The chain combines TRBV5-6 with TRBJ2-7; TRBD2 matches 11 bases. V shed 1 base, J shed 4 bases, and the junction held 4 bases outside the gene matches. Germline-derived CDR1 and CDR2 are SGHDT and YYEEEE. The CDR3 extends over 15 amino acids. This chain's CDR3 is CASSLPSGGNYEQYF. The CDR3 DNA follows: TGTGCCAGCAGCTTGCCTAGCGGGGGGAATTACGAGCAGTACTTC.

This chain links TRBV11-3 with TRBJ2-3, with 10 bases matching TRBD2. Germline CDR1 is SGHNT and CDR2 is YENEEA. V trimming: 5 bases; J trimming: 6 bases; junction bases outside the gene matches: 5. This CDR3 contains 14 residues. The DNA for the CDR3 is TGTGCCAGCAGCCTTAGCGGGAGGCCCGATACGCAGTATTTT. Protein product: CASSLSGRPDTQYF.

J is TRBJ1-1 and V is TRBV28; 7 bases agree with TRBD1. Germline V gene data show CDR1 as MDHEN and CDR2 as SYDVKM. Germline trimming cut 5 bases from V and 6 bases from J; bases unmatched to any gene: 12. This CDR3 is built from 15 residues. The CDR3 protein is CASSTRQGWSAEAFF. The CDR3 nucleotides are TGTGCCAGCAGTACCCGACAGGGTTGGAGCGCTGAAGCTTTCTTT.

This clone was recorded a few times. This chain's CDR3 is CASRPDREFYNEQFF. The CDR3 nucleotides are TGTGCCAGCAGACCGGACAGGGAATTCTACAATGAGCAGTTCTTC. The gene calls are TRBV7-9 and TRBJ2-1; 8 bases line up with TRBD1. Germline-derived CDR1 and CDR2 are SEHNR and FQNEAQ (reference sequence). The CDR3 has 15 residues. The ends lost 6 bases at V and 3 bases at J; junction bases unmatched: 7.

This clone was detected only a few times. V is TRBV5-6 and J is TRBJ1-5, with 10 bases that match TRBD1. This CDR3 region has 18 residues. The germline gives CDR1 SGHDT, CDR2 YYEEEE. After removal of 0 bases from V and 11 bases from J, the junction contained 17 bases not matched to a gene. The CDR3, as DNA: TGTGCCAGCAGCTTGGGACCGACCGGGACAGGGGCCGGGGGGTCCCAGCATTTT. Translation gives CASSLGPTGTGAGGSQHF.